The next 17 T cell receptor beta chains were all read from a single sample in a study of CD8 T cells in Susac syndrome (dated by TCRdb to the late 2010s). The protocol used for the library was the immunoSEQ multiplex PCR assay. RNA was extracted using the RNeasy kit, and about 0.5 to 1 microgram was reverse transcribed with random hexamers. The raw public data were reprocessed by TCRdb itself: fastp quality trimming at Q25, MiXCR clonotype calling, in-frame beta chains only. CDR3 protein duplicates are merged, each entry listing the most common genes and DNA. Recorded for this sample are about 160,000 distinct CDR3 sequences; 92% of them occurred a single time. Of the sample, around 0.08% is held by the ten largest clones. The specimen was CD4+ T cells from PBMCs. These TCRs come from a human donor in good health.

This chain uses TRBV5-1 with TRBJ1-4, with a tentative D call TRBD1 (5 bases). The CDR3 spans 17 residues. The germline V gene encodes CDR1 SGHRS and CDR2 YFSETQ. Deletions cut 1 base from V and 8 bases from J, with 21 bases between. CDR3 sequence: CASSLFSSAGRTEKLFF. The CDR3 bases are TGCGCCAGCAGCTTGTTTTCGTCGGCAGGGCGCACCGAAAAACTGTTTTTT.

This chain uses TRBV9 with TRBJ2-5; D is unresolved. Trimming stripped 4 bases from V and 4 bases from J, with 23 bases between. The germline gives CDR1 SGDLS, CDR2 YYNGEE. This CDR3 has 17 amino acids. The CDR3 DNA reads as TGTGCCAGCAGCCTATCGCCGGACCTTCGCGGCGGAGAGACCCAGTACTTC. It translates to CASSLSPDLRGGETQYF.

This chain uses TRBV6-1 with TRBJ2-4; D possibly corresponds to TRBD1 (5 bases). Germline-derived CDR1 and CDR2 are MNHNS and SASEGT. The CDR3 totals 14 residues. Trimming removed 5 bases at V and 8 bases at J, with 16 bases between. The CDR3 spells CASSNQLREYIQYF. For the CDR3, the DNA is TGTGCCAGCAGTAATCAGCTCAGGGAATACATTCAGTACTTC.

The chain recombines TRBV6-1 with TRBJ1-2; TRBD1 might be the D (6 bases). The CDR3 totals 16 residues. The V gene lost 0 bases and the J gene lost 7 bases, with 18 bases spanning the gap. Germline CDR1 is MNHNS and CDR2 is SASEGT. The CDR3 spells CASSEARDKGHTGYTF. CDR3 coding DNA: TGTGCCAGCAGTGAAGCCAGGGACAAGGGACATACTGGCTACACCTTC.

J is TRBJ2-3 and V is TRBV2; 7 bases agree with TRBD1. Germline loops: CDR1 SNHLY, CDR2 FYNNEI. This CDR3 has 14 amino acids. After removal of 6 bases from V and 2 bases from J, the junction contained 5 bases not matched to a gene. The CDR3 protein is CASRKTGNTDTQYF. CDR3 sequence (DNA): TGTGCCAGCAGGAAGACAGGGAACACAGATACGCAGTATTTT.

This sequence joins TRBV20-1 and TRBJ2-3; TRBD2 might be the D (6 bases). The V end lost 1 base, the J end lost 6 bases, and 23 bases lay between the germline ends. This CDR3 region has 17 residues. CDR1 and CDR2 (germline): DFQATT, SNEGSKA (reference sequence). In nucleotides, the CDR3 is TGCAGTGCTAGAGGTTTGACGACTAGGGTCACGTCGGATACGCAGTATTTT. Its translation: CSARGLTTRVTSDTQYF.

The V call is TRBV2, the J call TRBJ2-7, with 10 nucleotides matching TRBD2. The germline V gene has CDR1 SNHLY and CDR2 FYNNEI. After removal of 6 bases from V and 3 bases from J, the junction contained 8 bases not matched to a gene. The CDR3 is 15 residues long. In nucleotides, the CDR3 is TGTGCCAGCAGGGAACGGACTAGCGGCAACTACGAGCAGTACTTC. This encodes CASRERTSGNYEQYF.

The gene calls are TRBV6-6 and TRBJ2-3; 7 bases match TRBD1. With 5 bases clipped from V and 1 base from J, the junction kept 6 bases outside the gene matches. Germline lookup yields CDR1 MNHNY and CDR2 SVGAGI (reference sequence). The CDR3 loop spans 15 amino acids. The CDR3 region is CASSMGQKGTDTQYF. The DNA of the CDR3 is TGTGCCAGCAGTATGGGACAGAAGGGCACAGATACGCAGTATTTT.

The rearrangement uses TRBV30 and TRBJ2-7, with 8 positions matching TRBD2. CDR1 and CDR2 from the germline V gene are GTSNPN and SVGIG (reference sequence). CDR3 length: 11 residues. V shed 5 bases and J 6 bases; nucleotides not matched to a gene: 3. The CDR3 protein is CAWAGGVEQYF. CDR3 DNA sequence: TGTGCCTGGGCGGGAGGCGTCGAGCAGTACTTC.

The chain joins TRBV27 to TRBJ1-1, with 8 positions matching TRBD1. The CDR3 is 13 residues long. The V and J ends lost 0 bases and 12 bases, in that order; junction bases with no gene match: 6. Germline V gene lookup returns CDR1 MNHEY and CDR2 SMNVEV (reference sequence). CDR3 amino acids: CASSLSYRDRPFF. The CDR3 DNA is TGTGCCAGCAGTTTATCTTACAGGGACAGGCCTTTCTTT.

This clonotype showed up just a few times. V is TRBV4-1 and J is TRBJ2-4; TRBD2 agrees at 10 bases. The germline V gene has CDR1 MGHRA and CDR2 YSYEKL. CDR3 size: 16 residues. V lost 6 bases and J lost 1; bases outside the gene matches: 6. CDR3: CASRPSGSKAKNIQYF. CDR3 sequence (DNA): TGCGCCAGCAGACCTAGCGGGAGCAAGGCCAAAAACATTCAGTACTTC.

This rearrangement joins TRBV6-6 to TRBJ1-1; TRBD1 matches at 8 bases. This CDR3 is built from 15 residues. Germline V gives CDR1 MNHNY, CDR2 SVGAGI (reference sequence). J was trimmed by 4 bases and V by 2 bases; bases with no gene match: 6. The CDR3 here is CASSYPDRGRTEAFF. The DNA for the CDR3 is TGTGCCAGCAGTTACCCAGACAGGGGACGCACTGAAGCTTTCTTT.

This clonotype has only a few counts. The J gene is TRBJ2-4, the V gene TRBV4-3; no firm D call. CDR1 and CDR2 from the germline V gene are LGHNA and YSLEER. The germline V and J ends were trimmed by 0 bases and 5 bases, with 11 bases remaining between them. The CDR3 runs 15 residues. The CDR3 sequence: CASSQDTAGQNIQYF. DNA of the CDR3: TGCGCCAGCAGCCAAGATACGGCAGGCCAAAACATTCAGTACTTC.

The chain employs TRBV24-1 and TRBJ2-2; 7 positions match TRBD1. Trimming cost V 7 bases and J 3 bases; bases outside gene matches: 4. Per the germline V gene, CDR1 is KGHDR and CDR2 is SFDVKD. There are 14 residues in the CDR3. CDR3 bases: TGTGCCACCAGAGGGGACAGCTACACCGGGGAGCTGTTTTTT. This codes for CATRGDSYTGELFF.

J is TRBJ1-1 and V is TRBV6-5; a possible D gene is TRBD1 (6 bases). This CDR3 comprises 14 residues. V was shortened by 5 bases and J by 1 base, with 11 bases between the two germline ends. CDR1 MNHEY and CDR2 SVGAGI come from the germline V gene. Here the CDR3 reads CASSAPTGNTEAFF. The CDR3 DNA reads as TGTGCCAGCAGTGCCCCGACAGGGAACACTGAAGCTTTCTTT.

J is TRBJ1-2 and V is TRBV7-2; D possibly corresponds to TRBD1 (5 bases). From germline, CDR1 is SGHTA and CDR2 FQGNSA. The V end was cut by 4 bases, the J end by 8 bases, with 8 bases between. CDR3 size: 11 residues. CDR3 nucleotide sequence: TGTGCCAGCAGCTCCTGGGGCGGCTACACCTTC. Protein sequence: CASSSWGGYTF.

V gene TRBV20-1 combines with J gene TRBJ1-1, with D maybe TRBD1 (6 bases). CDR3 length equals 15 residues. Germline V lookup: CDR1 DFQATT, CDR2 SNEGSKA (reference sequence). V was shortened by 6 bases and J by 5 bases, with 22 bases between the two germline ends. CDR3 amino acids: CSAIGWGQGYTEAFF. In DNA form, the CDR3 reads TGCAGTGCCATAGGCTGGGGTCAGGGGTATACTGAAGCTTTCTTT.